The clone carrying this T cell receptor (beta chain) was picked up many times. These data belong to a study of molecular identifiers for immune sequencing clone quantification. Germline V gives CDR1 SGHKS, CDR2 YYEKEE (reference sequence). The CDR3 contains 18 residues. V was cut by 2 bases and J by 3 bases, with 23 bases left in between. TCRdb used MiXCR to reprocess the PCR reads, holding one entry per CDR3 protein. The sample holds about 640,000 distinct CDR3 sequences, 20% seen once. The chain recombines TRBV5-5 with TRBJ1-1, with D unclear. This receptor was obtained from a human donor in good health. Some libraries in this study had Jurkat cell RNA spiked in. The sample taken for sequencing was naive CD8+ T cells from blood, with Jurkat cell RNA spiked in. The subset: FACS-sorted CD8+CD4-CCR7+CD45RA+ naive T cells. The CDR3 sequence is CASSLHPTLRLGDTEAFF. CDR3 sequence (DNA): TGTGCCAGCAGCTTACACCCCACTCTCCGCCTGGGCGACACTGAAGCTTTCTTT.